This T cell receptor beta chain appears in the sequencing data of a study of cytomegalovirus exposure and HLA in healthy donors. Study observations and caveats: It was 164 TCR beta chains that were listed as cytomegalovirus-associated.

On this clone: Antigen: not known.

J was trimmed by 9 bases and V by 9 bases; bases with no gene match: 6. Germline CDR1 MGHDK, CDR2 SYGVNS. This CDR3 is built from 13 residues. In the PCR, 60 Vbeta and 13 Jbeta primers were used. Produced via immunoSEQ multiplex PCR; TCRdb's table is partial and in-frame only. The sample consists of around 150,000 clones, roughly 89% of them appearing once. This chain connects TRBV25-1 to TRBJ2-1; 12 bases map to TRBD2. The sequenced sample consisted of PBMCs. This receptor was obtained from a woman aged 25 to 39 in good health and CMV-seronegative. This CDR3 is CASKLAGGGEQFF. The DNA for the CDR3 is TGTGCCAGTAAACTAGCGGGAGGAGGTGAGCAGTTCTTC.